One sample yielded the 13 T cell receptor beta chains listed below, sequenced in a study of shared clonotypes between healthy human individuals. The assay was immunoSEQ multiplex PCR, and TCRdb's table has in-frame clones only and misses some. The sample consists of around 690,000 clones, roughly 88% of them appearing once. Material: memory CD8+ T cells from PBMCs. Documented subset: CD45RO+ cells pooled with CCR7-negative TemRA cells. The receptors shown here come from a man in his late teens or twenties in good health. Some clones in this sample may be carry-over from other donors' samples.

V usage is TRBV27 and J usage is TRBJ2-2; no reliable D call. Trimming pared 3 bases from V and 3 bases from J, leaving 5 bases between. CDR1 is MNHEY, CDR2 SMNVEV, per germline (reference sequence). The CDR3 totals 13 residues. CDR3 DNA sequence: TGTGCCAGCAGTTTTAGGTACACCGGGGAGCTGTTTTTT. Protein: CASSFRYTGELFF.

The chain has TRBV4-3 and TRBJ1-5, with D possibly TRBD1 on 5 matching bases. Germline lookup yields CDR1 LGHNA and CDR2 YSLEER. V shed 1 base and J shed 0 bases, with 10 bases lying between them. The CDR3 is made up of 16 amino acids. CDR3 region: CASSQGLGGSNQPQHF. The CDR3 nucleotides are TGCGCCAGCAGCCAAGGTCTGGGGGGTAGCAATCAGCCCCAGCATTTT.

The chain joins TRBV7-8 to TRBJ2-5, with D possibly TRBD2 on 7 matching bases. With 6 bases removed from V and 3 bases from J, the gap between germline ends came to 14 bases. This CDR3 spans 14 amino acids. The germline CDR1 and CDR2 sequences are SGHVS and FQNEAQ. In nucleotides, the CDR3 is TGTGCCAGCAGGCGGGGGACAATAGAAGAGACCCAGTACTTC. Translating gives CASRRGTIEETQYF. Looking up the rest from reference TRBV7-8 and TRBJ2-5 gives the full variable domain: GAGVSQSPRYKVAKRGQDVALRCDPISGHVSLFWYQQALGQGPEFLTYFQNEAQLDKSGLPSDRFFAERPEGSVSTLKIQRTQQEDSAVYLCASRRGTIEETQYFGPGTRLLVL.

This clone was seen just once. The rearrangement links TRBV2 to TRBJ2-7, with D possibly being TRBD2 (5 bases). V dropped 6 bases and J dropped 7 bases, with 22 bases sitting between them. Germline V gene data show CDR1 as SNHLY and CDR2 as FYNNEI. The CDR3 runs to 15 residues. The CDR3 is CASRVEARSTEEQYF. The DNA for the CDR3 is TGTGCCAGCAGAGTGGAGGCTAGATCAACGGAAGAGCAGTACTTC.

The V call is TRBV21-1, the J call TRBJ1-4. TRBV21-1 is listed as a pseudogene. The CDR3 runs 12 residues. The CDR3 DNA sequence: TGTGCCAGGTGGGGAGGGGACGAAAAACTGTTTTTT. Translation gives CARWGGDEKLFF.

The chain employs TRBV11-2 and TRBJ1-4; tentatively, D is TRBD1 (6 bases). V was pared by 3 bases and J by 6 bases, with 11 bases between. There are 14 residues in the CDR3. The germline V gene encodes CDR1 SGHAT and CDR2 FQNNGV. In DNA, the CDR3 is TGTGCCAGCAGCTTTATTCCAGGGGATGAAAAACTGTTTTTT. Translating gives CASSFIPGDEKLFF. The variable domain in full, completed from reference TRBV11-2 and TRBJ1-4, reads EAGVAQSPRYKIIEKRQSVAFWCNPISGHATLYWYQQILGQGPKLLIQFQNNGVVDDSQLPKDRFSAERLKGVDSTLKIQPAKLEDSAVYLCASSFIPGDEKLFFGSGTQLSVL.

This sequence joins TRBV27 and TRBJ2-2; tentative D call: TRBD2 (6 bases). V lost 3 bases, J lost 6 bases, and 8 bases lay in between. Per the germline V gene, CDR1 is MNHEY and CDR2 is SMNVEV (reference sequence). The CDR3 extends over 13 amino acids. This chain's CDR3 is CASSFGGPGELFF. CDR3 nucleotides: TGTGCCAGCAGTTTCGGGGGTCCCGGGGAGCTGTTTTTT.

This rearrangement joins TRBV18 to TRBJ1-1; weak D call: TRBD1 (5 bases). CDR1 KGHSH and CDR2 LQKENI come from the germline V gene. V lost 2 bases, J lost 2 bases, and 9 bases lay in between. This CDR3 comprises 14 residues. The CDR3 loop is CASSPIQGNTEAFF. The CDR3 DNA sequence: TGTGCCAGCTCACCAATTCAGGGAAACACTGAAGCTTTCTTT.

This clone was found once. This chain links TRBV9 with TRBJ2-1; perhaps TRBD2 as D (7 bases). Per the germline V gene, CDR1 is SGDLS and CDR2 is YYNGEE. CDR3 length: 16 residues. The V end was cut by 0 bases, the J end by 4 bases, with 14 bases between. The chain's CDR3 is CASSVAGGARYNEQFF. DNA for the CDR3: TGTGCCAGCAGCGTAGCTGGGGGGGCGCGTTACAATGAGCAGTTCTTC.

The gene calls are TRBV19 and TRBJ2-7; TRBD2 is a possible D gene (7 bases). Germline CDR1 reads LNHDA; CDR2 reads SQIVND (reference sequence). CDR3 size: 14 residues. Trimming cost V 6 bases and J 5 bases, with 17 bases left between them. The CDR3 region has the DNA TGTGCCAGTAGCGGGGGGCTAGACGACCACGAGCAGTACTTC. Encoded protein: CASSGGLDDHEQYF.

The gene calls are TRBV7-9 and TRBJ2-7; 10 nucleotides line up with TRBD2. The CDR3 sequence is 15 residues long. V trimming: 3 bases; J trimming: 3 bases; junction bases outside the gene matches: 5. The V gene's germline CDR1 is SEHNR and CDR2 FQNEAQ (reference sequence). CDR3 sequence reads: CASSLAASGSYEQYF. CDR3 coding DNA: TGTGCCAGCAGCTTGGCGGCTAGCGGGAGCTACGAGCAGTACTTC. Full variable domain (outside the CDR3, taken from reference TRBV7-9 and TRBJ2-7): DTGVSQNPRHKITKRGQNVTFRCDPISEHNRLYWYRQTLGQGPEFLTYFQNEAQLEKSRLLSDRFSAERPKGSFSTLEIQRTEQGDSAMYLCASSLAASGSYEQYFGPGTRLTVT.

This rearrangement joins TRBV6-5 to TRBJ2-1; TRBD2 matches 14 bases. The J segment lost 8 bases and the V segment lost 2 bases, leaving 2 bases of the junction unmatched. CDR1 is MNHEY and CDR2 is SVGAGI in the germline V gene. This CDR3 is built from 15 residues. The CDR3 protein is CASSYTGLAGDEQFF. The CDR3 DNA is TGTGCCAGCAGTTACACGGGACTAGCGGGGGATGAGCAGTTCTTC.

V is TRBV28 and J is TRBJ1-6; 7 bases fit TRBD1. Germline V gene lookup returns CDR1 MDHEN and CDR2 SYDVKM. The CDR3 contains 18 residues. J lost 0 bases, V lost 2 bases, and 7 bases had no gene match. CDR3 DNA: TGTGCCAGCAGTTTAGGGGGACAGCAGTCCTCCTATAATTCACCCCTCCACTTT. This codes for CASSLGGQQSSYNSPLHF.